Sequencing of this T cell receptor (beta chain) was carried out in a study of graft-versus-host responses after intestinal transplantation. V was clipped by 0 bases and J by 0 bases, with 10 bases between them. CDR3 length: 16 residues. Per germline, CDR1 SGHAT and CDR2 FQNNGV. TCRdb's copy holds only in-frame clones and misses some; the assay was immunoSEQ multiplex PCR. The sample has fewer than 110,000 clones, 87% seen once. Regarding this clone: What it recognizes is unknown.

The sequence came from a human donor who was the organ donor for an intestinal transplant. Specimen: unstimulated CD4+ T cells sorted from spleen or lymph node cells, collected before transplant. This sequence joins TRBV11-2 and TRBJ2-3; D is unclear. The CDR3 sequence is CASSLDLLVSTDTQYF. The CDR3 DNA sequence: TGTGCCAGCAGCTTAGATCTCTTGGTTAGCACAGATACGCAGTATTTT.